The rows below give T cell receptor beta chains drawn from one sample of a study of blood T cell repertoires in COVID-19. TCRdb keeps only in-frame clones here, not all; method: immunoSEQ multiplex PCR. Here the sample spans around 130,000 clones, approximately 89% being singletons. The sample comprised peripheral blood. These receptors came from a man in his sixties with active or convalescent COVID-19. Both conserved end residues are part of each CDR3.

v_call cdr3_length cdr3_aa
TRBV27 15 CASTRNGGKNEKLFF
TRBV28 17 CASSSRGREKANYGYTF
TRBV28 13 CASSLVRAYGYTF
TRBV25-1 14 CASSGTVSTGELFF
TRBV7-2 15 CASSLGGGSYNEQFF
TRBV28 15 CASTSGGNSNSPLHF
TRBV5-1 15 CASSWGDHRGPEAFF
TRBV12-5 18 CASGRAHSGLAGDNEQFF
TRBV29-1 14 CSVSGGSSYNEQFF
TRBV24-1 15 CATSDRDSHLDTQYF
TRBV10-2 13 CATAGLRVDEQFF
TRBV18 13 CASSPRGNYGYTF
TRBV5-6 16 CATGLAGGPSKNIQYF
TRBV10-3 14 CAISGRGSYNEQFF
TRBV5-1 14 CASSLGTGVNTQYF
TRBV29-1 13 CSAGLAGYNEQFF
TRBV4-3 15 CASSQDGTGGYEQYF
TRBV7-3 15 CASSLTSSGANVLTF
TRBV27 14 CASSFGRGNQPQHF
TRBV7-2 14 CASSQRAGNQPQHF
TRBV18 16 CASSPTGATSGNTIYF
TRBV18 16 CASSPMFYSSTDTQYF
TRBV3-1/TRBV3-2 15 CASSQGTGLANIQYF
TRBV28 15 CASSFRGLASYEQYF
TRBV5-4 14 CASSGAQGLETQYF
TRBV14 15 CASSQIAGGYNEQFF
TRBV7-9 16 CASSSQRGEGRETQYF
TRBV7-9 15 CASSSGLAGAYEQYF
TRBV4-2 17 CASSQTSGPSSYNEQFF
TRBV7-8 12 CASSQGGVEQFF
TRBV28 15 CASRESQGNAYEQYF
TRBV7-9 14 CASSLNEAANIQYF
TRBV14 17 CASSHLKRGWGTDTQYF
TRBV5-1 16 CASIRGAAEGNYEQYF
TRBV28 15 CASSRSGRATDTQYF
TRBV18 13 CASSPARDQPQHF
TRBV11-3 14 CASSLGDLANEQFF
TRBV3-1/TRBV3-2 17 CASSPGTGGARNQPQHF
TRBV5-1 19 CASSFASLLAGFRTGELFF
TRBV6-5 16 CASSYSKQAPGNTIYF
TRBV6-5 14 CASNPGTGANVLTF
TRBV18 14 CASSPPPNRETQYF
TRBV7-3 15 CASSPKAGWIYEQYF
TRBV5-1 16 CASSSTPQGGNTEAFF
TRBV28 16 CASSSPGQRTYNEQFF
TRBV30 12 CAWSGSARDRYF
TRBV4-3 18 CASSQDRKVGGRGEKLFF
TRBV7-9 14 CASSLRQGDTEAFF
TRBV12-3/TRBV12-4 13 CASSFSGKETQYF
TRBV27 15 CASSSPGTSSYEQYF
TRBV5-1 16 CASSLVGTGNTDTQYF
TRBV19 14 CASGFRGAGNTIYF
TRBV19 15 CASSIGQANTGELFF
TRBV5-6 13 CASSFGGNHEQYF
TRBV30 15 CAWSPQGLTGTEAFF
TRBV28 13 CASSLGQVYEQYF
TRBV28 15 CASSFGTSGRPLQYF
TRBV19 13 CASTPAGKDTQYF